What follows are 6 T cell receptor beta chains derived from one specimen sequenced in a study of post-analysis software for immune sequencing data. General study results and limits: Relative to controls, patients had 4 or 5 TRBV segments at higher frequency, with TRBV5-6, TRBV5-1 and TRBV20-1 among these.

These receptors lack a known antigen. Researchers reported that TCR beta cDNA libraries carried unique molecular identifiers. TCRdb re-called the PCR reads with MiXCR, one entry per CDR3 protein. The table includes 700,000 to 900,000 distinct CDR3 sequences, around 46% detected once. Sequencing was done on a sample of blood. The receptor set was obtained from a girl between 5 and 17 years old with multiple sclerosis.

The chain is built from TRBV28 and TRBJ1-6; 11 nucleotides match TRBD1. This CDR3 has 16 amino acids. Germline V gene data show CDR1 as MDHEN and CDR2 as SYDVKM. Trimming took 1 base from V and 10 from J; bases not matched to a gene: 6. Here the CDR3 reads CASSLSGQGAGSPLHF. The CDR3 DNA reads TGTGCCAGCAGTTTATCCGGACAGGGGGCTGGATCACCCCTCCACTTT.

This clonotype came up a few times. The chain couples TRBV20-1 to TRBJ2-3, with 13 bases fitting TRBD2. Germline CDR1 reads DFQATT; CDR2 reads SNEGSKA (reference sequence). The CDR3 covers 17 residues. V lost 5 bases and J lost 1; bases outside the gene matches: 9. The CDR3 DNA reads TGCAGTGCTTGGACAGCTGGACTAGCGGGAGGCACAGATACGCAGTATTTT. It specifies CSAWTAGLAGGTDTQYF.

The chain combines TRBV15 with TRBJ2-4; 8 bases map to TRBD1. The V gene's germline CDR1 is LNHNV and CDR2 YYDKDF (reference sequence). J gave up 3 bases and V 5 bases, and 9 bases lay outside the gene matches. CDR3 length: 16 amino acids. The CDR3 loop is CATSVPQGVGKNIQYF. The CDR3, as DNA: TGTGCCACCAGCGTGCCACAGGGGGTTGGCAAAAACATTCAGTACTTC.

This rearrangement joins TRBV6-2 or TRBV6-3 to TRBJ2-7; 9 positions match TRBD2. The V gene's germline CDR1 is MNHEY and CDR2 SVGEGT. Trimming removed 6 bases from V and 7 bases from J; junction bases left unmatched: 4. The CDR3 has 12 residues. The CDR3 is CASRPSGNEQYF. The CDR3 nucleotides are TGTGCCAGCAGACCTAGCGGGAATGAGCAGTACTTC.

This clonotype has more than one count but fewer than ten. This rearrangement joins TRBV18 to TRBJ2-5, with 8 positions matching TRBD2. This CDR3 has 14 residues. With 3 bases clipped from V and 4 bases from J, the junction kept 4 bases outside the gene matches. Germline CDR1 and CDR2: KGHSH and LQKENI. The CDR3 region has the DNA TGTGCCAGCTCACCGTCGAGCGGGAGAGAGACCCAGTACTTC. Translated, it gives CASSPSSGRETQYF.

This clonotype has a single count. The CDR3 region is CASSYRGDLAKNIQYF. The DNA of the CDR3 is TGTGCCAGCAGTTATCGGGGCGATCTAGCCAAAAACATTCAGTACTTC. This chain links TRBV6-2 or TRBV6-3 with TRBJ2-4; D may be TRBD1 or TRBD2 (5 bases each). Germline CDR1 and CDR2: MNHEY and SVGEGT. The CDR3 contains 16 residues. V lost 3 bases to trimming and J lost 0 bases, with 12 bases between them.